This TCR beta chain was identified in a study of read filtering for tumor transcriptome and immune sequencing. Overall study context: DNase treatment preceded whole-transcriptome library preparation. Per sample, TCR-region reads ranged about 3.5 to 11 million by IR-seq, roughly 75 to 1,400 by RNA-seq. General study results and limits: Dropping single-read clonotypes raised IR-seq and RNA-seq shared-clonotype correlation. Sorted CD138-negative bone marrow cells were not purified T cells.

From approximately 430 ng of RNA, a library with molecular barcoded alpha/delta and beta/gamma adaptors was made. In TCRdb, the reads were re-called with MiXCR into one record per CDR3 protein. The table includes 46,000 or so distinct CDR3 sequences, around 19% detected once. In its sample, this clonotype was seen many times. Its target is unknown. The CDR3 is made up of 14 amino acids. Germline values: CDR1 SGHAT, CDR2 FQNNGV. V gave up 6 bases and J gave up 1 base; unmatched junction bases: 4. Sequencing was done on a sample of a population of CD138-negative cells sorted from bone marrow. The TCR comes from a donor aged 40 or over with multiple myeloma. The genes are TRBV11-2 and TRBJ2-3, with TRBD1 identical over 7 bases. The CDR3 DNA reads as TGTGCCAGCAGTCCTACAGGGGGCACAGATACGCAGTATTTT. Encoded protein: CASSPTGGTDTQYF.